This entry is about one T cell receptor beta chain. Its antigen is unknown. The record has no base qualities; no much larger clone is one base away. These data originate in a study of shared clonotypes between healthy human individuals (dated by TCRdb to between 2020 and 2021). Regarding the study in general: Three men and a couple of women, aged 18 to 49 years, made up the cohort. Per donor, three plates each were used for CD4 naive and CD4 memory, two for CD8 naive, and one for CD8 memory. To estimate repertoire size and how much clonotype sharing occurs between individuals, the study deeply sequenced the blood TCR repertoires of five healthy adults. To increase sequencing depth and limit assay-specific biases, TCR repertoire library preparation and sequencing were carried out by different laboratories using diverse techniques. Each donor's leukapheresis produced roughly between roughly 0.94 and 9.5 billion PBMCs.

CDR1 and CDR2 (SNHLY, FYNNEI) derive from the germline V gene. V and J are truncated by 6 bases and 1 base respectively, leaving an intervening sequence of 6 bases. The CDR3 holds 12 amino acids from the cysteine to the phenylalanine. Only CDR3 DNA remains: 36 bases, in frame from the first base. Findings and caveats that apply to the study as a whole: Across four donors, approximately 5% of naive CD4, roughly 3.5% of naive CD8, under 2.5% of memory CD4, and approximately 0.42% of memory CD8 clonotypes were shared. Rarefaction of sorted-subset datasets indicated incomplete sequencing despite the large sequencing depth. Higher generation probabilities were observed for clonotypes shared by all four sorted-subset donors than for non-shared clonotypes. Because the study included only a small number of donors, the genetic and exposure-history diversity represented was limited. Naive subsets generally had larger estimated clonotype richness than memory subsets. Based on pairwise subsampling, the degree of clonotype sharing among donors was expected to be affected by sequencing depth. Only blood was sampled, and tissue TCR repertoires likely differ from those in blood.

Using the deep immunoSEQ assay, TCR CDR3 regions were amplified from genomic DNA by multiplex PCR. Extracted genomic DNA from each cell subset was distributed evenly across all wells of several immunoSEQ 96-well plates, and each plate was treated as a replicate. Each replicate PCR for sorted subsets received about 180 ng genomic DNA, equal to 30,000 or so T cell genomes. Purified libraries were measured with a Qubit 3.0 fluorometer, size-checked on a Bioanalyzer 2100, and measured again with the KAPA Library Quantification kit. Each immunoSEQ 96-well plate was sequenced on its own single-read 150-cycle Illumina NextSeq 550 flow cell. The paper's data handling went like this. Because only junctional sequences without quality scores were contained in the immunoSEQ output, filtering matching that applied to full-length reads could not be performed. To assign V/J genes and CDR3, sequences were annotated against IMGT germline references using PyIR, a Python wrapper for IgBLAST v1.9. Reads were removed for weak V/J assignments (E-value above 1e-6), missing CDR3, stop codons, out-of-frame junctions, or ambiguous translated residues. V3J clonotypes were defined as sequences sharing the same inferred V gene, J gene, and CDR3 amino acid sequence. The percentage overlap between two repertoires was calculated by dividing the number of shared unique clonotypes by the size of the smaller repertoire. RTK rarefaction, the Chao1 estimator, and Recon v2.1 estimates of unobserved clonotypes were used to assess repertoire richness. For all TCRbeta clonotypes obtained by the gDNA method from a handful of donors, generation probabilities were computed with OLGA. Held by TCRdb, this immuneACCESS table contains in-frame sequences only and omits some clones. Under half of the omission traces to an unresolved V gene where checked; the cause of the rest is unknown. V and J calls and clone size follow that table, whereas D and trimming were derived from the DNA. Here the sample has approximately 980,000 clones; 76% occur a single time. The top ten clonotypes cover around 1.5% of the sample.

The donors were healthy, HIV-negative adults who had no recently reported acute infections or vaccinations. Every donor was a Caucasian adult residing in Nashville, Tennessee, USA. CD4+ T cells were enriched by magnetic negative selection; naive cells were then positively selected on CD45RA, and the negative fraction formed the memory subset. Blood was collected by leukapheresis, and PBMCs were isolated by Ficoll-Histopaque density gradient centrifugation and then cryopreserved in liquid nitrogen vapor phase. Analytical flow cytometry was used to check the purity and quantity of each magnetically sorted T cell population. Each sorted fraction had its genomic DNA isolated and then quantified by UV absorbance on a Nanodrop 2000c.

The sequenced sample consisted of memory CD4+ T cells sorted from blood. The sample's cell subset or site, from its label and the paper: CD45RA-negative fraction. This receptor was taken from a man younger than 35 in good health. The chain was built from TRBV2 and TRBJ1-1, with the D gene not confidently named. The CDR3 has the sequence CASRLRNTEAFF. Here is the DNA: TGTGCCAGCAGGCTTAGGAACACTGAAGCTTTCTTT.